This TCR beta chain comes out of a study of blood T cell repertoires in COVID-19. Study as a whole: Samples of COVID-19 (acute and convalescent) were obtained from the United States, Italy and Spain.

This clone was observed a single time. Assay: immunoSEQ multiplex PCR; the TCRdb copy retains only in-frame clones and omits some. The repertoire holds tens of thousands of clones, with 70% to 90% as singletons. The germline gives CDR1 SGDLS, CDR2 YYNGEE. CDR3 length: 15 residues. V lost 4 bases and J lost 0; bases outside the gene matches: 6. Sequences were obtained from peripheral blood. The clonotype comes from a man at least 80 years old with COVID-19, enrolled during active disease. This chain links TRBV9 with TRBJ1-2, with 7 bases identical to TRBD1. The CDR3 nucleotides read TGTGCCAGCAGCCCTTCGGGACAGACTAACTATGGCTACACCTTC. Its translation is CASSPSGQTNYGYTF.